The 8 T cell receptor beta chains in this list originate from one sample, sequenced in a study of blood T cell repertoires in COVID-19. Some clones are missing from TCRdb's copy, which holds only in-frame ones; the method was immunoSEQ multiplex PCR. The sample includes about 370,000 clones, approximately 90% seen only once; the top ten take 0.8% to 0.9%. The specimen was PBMCs or T cells enriched from blood (not recorded which). Receptors were obtained from a woman in her 40s who had been exposed to COVID-19.

This chain uses TRBV9 with TRBJ2-7; no clear D. Germline V gene sequence: CDR1 SGDLS, CDR2 YYNGEE. Trimming shortened V by 4 bases and J by 6 bases, and 11 bases separated the two germline ends. This CDR3 region has 12 residues. DNA for the CDR3: TGTGCCAGCAGCCCTCCCAGTTCCGAGCAGTACTTC. Protein sequence: CASSPPSSEQYF.

In its sample, this clone was seen once. The V and J genes are TRBV5-1 and TRBJ1-1; 7 bases align to TRBD1. The CDR3 contains 14 residues. Germline V gives CDR1 SGHRS, CDR2 YFSETQ. V was pared by 7 bases and J by 0 bases, with 6 bases of the junction left unmatched. The CDR3 loop reads CASASQGMNTEAFF. Written as DNA, the CDR3 is TGCGCCAGCGCCTCACAGGGGATGAACACTGAAGCTTTCTTT.

The chain combines TRBV6-2 or TRBV6-3 with TRBJ1-1, with no clear D. V was cut by 0 bases and J by 0 bases, with 17 bases left in between. This CDR3 is built from 18 residues. The germline V gene encodes CDR1 MNHEY and CDR2 SVGEGT. CDR3 in amino acids: CASSYSRSVVSMNTEAFF. In DNA form, the CDR3 reads TGTGCCAGCAGTTACTCGAGATCGGTTGTTAGTATGAACACTGAAGCTTTCTTT.

This clone was found once. This chain connects TRBV19 to TRBJ2-1, with TRBD2 matching over 10 bases. V lost 1 base and J lost 8; bases outside the gene matches: 11. The CDR3 loop spans 17 amino acids. Germline values: CDR1 LNHDA, CDR2 SQIVND (reference sequence). The CDR3 region has the DNA TGTGCCAGTAGTATAGTACGGGGGACTAGCGAGTGGGATGAGCAGTTCTTC. As protein: CASSIVRGTSEWDEQFF.

The chain links TRBV24-1 to TRBJ2-1; 8 bases map to TRBD1. Germline assignment: CDR1 KGHDR and CDR2 SFDVKD. The CDR3 has 15 residues. J gave up 5 bases and V 4 bases, and 6 bases lay outside the gene matches. CDR3 nucleotides: TGTGCCACCAGTGACCCTGGACAGGGCAACAATGAGCAGTTCTTC. Protein sequence: CATSDPGQGNNEQFF.

CDR3 sequence (DNA): TGTGCCAGCAGCCCCCAGACAGGGGGCTCGGACGAGCAGTACTTC. Its protein product is CASSPQTGGSDEQYF. The chain recombines TRBV14 with TRBJ2-7; 10 bases align to TRBD1. This CDR3 has 15 residues. Germline loops: CDR1 SGHDN, CDR2 FVKESK. J gave up 5 bases and V 4 bases, and 8 bases lay outside the gene matches.

This rearrangement joins TRBV2 to TRBJ2-2; no definite D call. Deletions cut 0 bases from V and 6 bases from J, with 11 bases between. This CDR3 is built from 15 residues. Germline V gene lookup returns CDR1 SNHLY and CDR2 FYNNEI. CDR3 nucleotide sequence: TGTGCCAGCAGTGAAGCTAGTATACGTGCCGGGGAGCTGTTTTTT. Translating gives CASSEASIRAGELFF.

The rearrangement joins TRBV5-1 to TRBJ2-2; maybe TRBD2 (5 bases). V dropped 1 base and J dropped 1 base, with 8 bases sitting between them. This CDR3 has 15 amino acids. Germline V gives CDR1 SGHRS, CDR2 YFSETQ. In nucleotides, the CDR3 is TGCGCCAGCAGCTTGCGGGAAAGGAACACCGGGGAGCTGTTTTTT. Translated, it gives CASSLRERNTGELFF.